Below, 20 T cell receptor beta chains from the same sample are listed, as sequenced in a study of T cells in Graves' hyperthyroidism and ophthalmopathy. Researchers amplified the TCR beta CDR3 regions from RNA transcripts. First-round RT-PCR of the TCR CDR3 relied on the HTBI primer set. TCRdb reanalysed the multiplex PCR reads using MiXCR and keeps one entry per CDR3 protein. The table has about half a million distinct CDR3 sequences, around 16% seen once. Sequencing was carried out using blood. These receptors were obtained from a woman under 40 with Graves' ophthalmopathy.

This clonotype was recorded at least ten times. This chain uses TRBV6-1 with TRBJ1-2; D is undetermined. The CDR3 runs 12 residues. Between the trimmed V and J ends, which lost 6 bases and 5 bases, there was a span of 10 bases. The germline gives CDR1 MNHNS, CDR2 SASEGT. The CDR3 coding sequence is TGTGCCAGCAGACCGTCAGATTATGGCTACACCTTC. This codes for CASRPSDYGYTF.

This clonotype was recorded many times. The chain combines TRBV5-5 with TRBJ2-7; 12 bases map to TRBD1. This CDR3 region has 16 residues. Germline V gene data show CDR1 as SGHKS and CDR2 as YYEKEE (reference sequence). Losses at the gene ends were 1 base for V and 6 bases for J; bases not matched to a gene: 8. The CDR3 DNA reads as TGTGCCAGCAGCTTGACGCCGGGACAGGGGGCGAGCGAGCAGTACTTC. Translated: CASSLTPGQGASEQYF.

A few counts support this clonotype. The rearrangement joins TRBV5-6 to TRBJ2-7, with 9 bases aligning to TRBD2. The CDR3 has 11 residues. Germline CDR1 reads SGHDT; CDR2 reads YYEEEE. V lost 2 bases, J lost 11 bases, and 2 bases stayed unmatched. CDR3 sequence: CASSFSGREYF. DNA of the CDR3: TGTGCCAGCAGCTTTAGCGGGAGAGAGTACTTC.

This clonotype was seen many times. The chain is built from TRBV5-1 and TRBJ2-7, with 7 nucleotides matching TRBD1. Germline lookup yields CDR1 SGHRS and CDR2 YFSETQ. This CDR3 contains 15 residues. V gave up 7 bases and J gave up 7 bases; unmatched junction bases: 17. The CDR3 DNA sequence: TGCGCCAGCGGGGTACAGGGGATATCTACGGGGGAGCAGTACTTC. Residues: CASGVQGISTGEQYF.

This clonotype came up a few times. This chain uses TRBV5-4 with TRBJ2-3, with a tentative D call TRBD2 (5 bases). There are 14 residues in the CDR3. Between the trimmed V and J ends, which lost 2 bases and 3 bases, there was a span of 10 bases. Germline V CDR1 and CDR2: SGHNT, YYREEE (reference sequence). CDR3 region: CASSFGERTDTQYF. CDR3 nucleotides: TGTGCCAGCAGCTTTGGCGAGCGGACAGATACGCAGTATTTT.

This clonotype turned up a few times. This chain joins TRBV7-9 and TRBJ2-5, with 8 bases identical to TRBD2. The germline gives CDR1 SEHNR, CDR2 FQNEAQ (reference sequence). V gave up 5 bases and J gave up 4 bases; unmatched junction bases: 6. CDR3 length: 14 amino acids. The CDR3 nucleotides read TGTGCCAGCAGCCCCGGGACTAGGTTAGAGACCCAGTACTTC. It specifies CASSPGTRLETQYF.

This clonotype came up many times. This chain links TRBV5-1 with TRBJ1-1; perhaps TRBD1 as D (5 bases). CDR1 SGHRS and CDR2 YFSETQ come from the germline V gene. This CDR3 contains 15 residues. Deletions cut 3 bases from V and 4 bases from J, with 16 bases between. CDR3 sequence: CASSSLTRQSTEAFF. CDR3 DNA: TGCGCCAGCAGCTCCCTCACCCGACAGTCCACTGAAGCTTTCTTT.

This clonotype showed up just a few times. The CDR3 is CAWSVKTPNHYGYTF. The DNA for the CDR3 is TGTGCCTGGAGTGTTAAGACACCGAACCACTATGGCTACACCTTC. The chain carries TRBV30 and TRBJ1-2; unclear D gene. Germline V gene sequence: CDR1 GTSNPN, CDR2 SVGIG (reference sequence). V shed 0 bases and J shed 3 bases, with 14 bases lying between them. CDR3 length equals 15 residues.

This clonotype was detected ten times or more. V usage is TRBV20-1 and J usage is TRBJ2-7; D possibly corresponds to TRBD2 (6 bases). The CDR3 has 15 amino acids. Trimming stripped 5 bases from V and 6 bases from J, with 23 bases between. Germline CDR1 reads DFQATT; CDR2 reads SNEGSKA (reference sequence). CDR3 DNA sequence: TGCAGTGCTGTAGGTGATAGCGGCTCCGTCTTCGAGCAGTACTTC. Its translation: CSAVGDSGSVFEQYF.

Many counts were recorded for this clonotype. The V and J genes are TRBV6-5 and TRBJ1-1, with 9 bases that match TRBD1. This CDR3 is built from 14 residues. V shed 0 bases, J shed 6 bases, and the junction held 2 bases outside the gene matches. Germline CDR1 and CDR2: MNHEY and SVGAGI. As DNA, the CDR3 is TGTGCCAGCAGTTACTCGACAGGGGGATCTGAAGCTTTCTTT. Translated, it gives CASSYSTGGSEAFF.

This clonotype was picked up a small number of times. This chain joins TRBV4-1 and TRBJ1-2, with D possibly TRBD1 on 5 matching bases. The germline V and J ends were trimmed by 4 bases and 6 bases, with 15 bases remaining between them. The CDR3 is 14 amino acids. Germline loops: CDR1 MGHRA, CDR2 YSYEKL. CDR3 in amino acids: CASSRWGSLDGYTF. In DNA form, the CDR3 reads TGCGCCAGCAGCCGATGGGGGAGTTTGGATGGCTACACCTTC.

This clonotype has at least ten counts. The gene calls are TRBV7-9 and TRBJ1-2; D is ambiguous. The CDR3 is 14 residues long. From germline, CDR1 is SEHNR and CDR2 FQNEAQ (reference sequence). Trimming shortened V by 1 base and J by 3 bases, and 9 bases separated the two germline ends. DNA of the CDR3: TGTGCCAGCAGCTTAGTCGGCCTCCACTATGGCTACACCTTC. Amino acid sequence: CASSLVGLHYGYTF.

The CDR3 sequence: CASSRTRTNPTDTQYF. As DNA, the CDR3 is TGTGCCAGCAGCCGGACTAGAACTAACCCGACAGATACGCAGTATTTT. The chain links TRBV3-2 to TRBJ2-3; the table's D call, TRBD2, was not checked against the DNA. TRBV3-2 is termed a pseudogene. This CDR3 comprises 16 residues.

This clonotype was found many times. This sequence joins TRBV5-1 and TRBJ2-3, with 10 bases fitting TRBD2. The J segment lost 6 bases and the V segment lost 0 bases, leaving 7 bases of the junction unmatched. The V gene's germline CDR1 is SGHRS and CDR2 YFSETQ. CDR3 size: 16 residues. CDR3 in amino acids: CASSLDPLAGYDTQYF. In nucleotides, the CDR3 is TGCGCCAGCAGCTTGGACCCACTAGCGGGATATGATACGCAGTATTTT.

This clonotype was detected a few times. V gene TRBV28 combines with J gene TRBJ1-2; tentatively, D is TRBD1 (6 bases). The V and J ends lost 4 bases and 0 bases respectively, with 9 bases between them. The germline gives CDR1 MDHEN, CDR2 SYDVKM. CDR3 length equals 14 residues. CDR3 in DNA: TGTGCCAGCAGTTCAGGGGCATCTAACTATGGCTACACCTTC. Protein sequence: CASSSGASNYGYTF.

J is TRBJ2-6 and V is TRBV6-2 or TRBV6-3; TRBD1 matches at 7 bases. The CDR3 is 16 amino acids. After removal of 2 bases from V and 2 bases from J, the junction contained 3 bases not matched to a gene. Germline V gene sequence: CDR1 MNHEY, CDR2 SVGEGT. The CDR3 sequence: CASSYLTGPGANVLTF. The CDR3 DNA is TGTGCCAGCAGTTACCTGACAGGGCCTGGGGCCAACGTCCTGACTTTC.

In this sample, this clonotype turned up a few times. The chain employs TRBV28 and TRBJ2-3, with 11 bases fitting TRBD2. Germline V gene sequence: CDR1 MDHEN, CDR2 SYDVKM. V dropped 2 bases and J dropped 4; count of bases not matched to a gene: 14. CDR3 size: 19 residues. CDR3 region: CASSLVHEGLADPPDTQYF. DNA for the CDR3: TGTGCCAGCAGTTTAGTCCACGAGGGACTAGCGGACCCCCCAGATACGCAGTATTTT.

The gene calls are TRBV9 and TRBJ2-7; 8 bases map to TRBD1. The trim removed 4 bases at V and 2 bases at J, leaving 11 bases unmatched. Looked up from germline, CDR1 is SGDLS and CDR2 is YYNGEE. The CDR3 runs to 16 residues. The DNA of the CDR3 is TGTGCCAGCAGCCCAGGACAGGGCCTCGTCGCCTACGAGCAGTACTTC. Amino acid sequence: CASSPGQGLVAYEQYF.

The chain joins TRBV29-1 to TRBJ1-1; D remains unclear. V was cut by 7 bases and J by 2 bases, with 5 bases left in between. Germline V gene sequence: CDR1 SQVTM, CDR2 ANQGSEA. The CDR3 runs to 10 residues. The CDR3 DNA reads TGCAGCGCCGCCAACACTGAAGCTTTCTTT. This translates into CSAANTEAFF.

The chain carries TRBV7-3 and TRBJ2-1, with 8 bases matching TRBD2. Germline V gene data show CDR1 as SGHTA and CDR2 as FQGTGA. CDR3 length: 16 residues. V shed 0 bases and J 4 bases; nucleotides not matched to a gene: 5. CDR3 loop: CASSLTLAGIYNEQFF. The CDR3 DNA reads TGTGCCAGCAGCTTAACCTTAGCGGGAATTTACAATGAGCAGTTCTTC.